These 6 T cell receptor beta chains came from one sample sequenced in a study of early T cells in non-severe SARS-CoV-2 infection. One entry per CDR3 protein results from TCRdb running MiXCR on the 5' RACE reads. The table has 61,000 or so distinct CDR3 sequences, about 11% seen once. The specimen was whole blood, collected at baseline. These receptors were collected from an adult who was a healthcare worker with PCR-confirmed SARS-CoV-2 infection or an uninfected control (not recorded which). The donor label of this sample is uncertain.

The J gene is TRBJ2-3, the V gene TRBV30, with 8 bases that match TRBD1. V lost 4 bases to trimming and J lost 0 bases; unmatched junction nucleotides: 3. The germline CDR1 and CDR2 sequences are GTSNPN and SVGIG (reference sequence). CDR3 length: 14 amino acids. The CDR3 DNA reads as TGTGCCTGGAACGACAGGGGCAGCACAGATACGCAGTATTTT. The encoded protein is CAWNDRGSTDTQYF.

The chain employs TRBV10-2 and TRBJ2-5; unclear D gene. The CDR3 has 12 amino acids. Germline CDR1 is WSHSY and CDR2 is SAAADI. V dropped 1 base and J dropped 5 bases, with 5 bases sitting between them. The CDR3 bases are TGCGCCAGCAGTGAGTGGGGTGAGACCCAGTACTTC. Its protein product is CASSEWGETQYF.

This clonotype was seen many times. The J gene is TRBJ1-2, the V gene TRBV2; no clear D gene. V was clipped by 1 base and J by 4 bases, with 7 bases between them. Germline V gene data show CDR1 as SNHLY and CDR2 as FYNNEI. The CDR3 consists of 13 residues. The CDR3: CASSEEGAYGYTF. CDR3 nucleotides: TGTGCCAGCAGTGAAGAAGGAGCCTATGGCTACACCTTC.

This clonotype was found a few times. The chain recombines TRBV20-1 with TRBJ2-1; 10 bases line up with TRBD2. Germline V lookup: CDR1 DFQATT, CDR2 SNEGSKA (reference sequence). The CDR3 runs 15 residues. V was pared by 5 bases and J by 6 bases, with 10 bases of the junction left unmatched. Written as DNA, the CDR3 is TGCAGTGCTGACTCTCCTCAGCGGGGGGGCAATGAGCAGTTCTTC. This codes for CSADSPQRGGNEQFF.

This sequence joins TRBV7-9 and TRBJ2-2, with 7 bases aligning to TRBD2. The germline gives CDR1 SEHNR, CDR2 FQNEAQ (reference sequence). J gave up 1 base and V 2 bases, and 7 bases lay outside the gene matches. This CDR3 is built from 17 residues. The CDR3 nucleotides are TGTGCCAGCAGCTTAAGGGTACTAGCGAAGAACACCGGGGAGCTGTTTTTT. Translation: CASSLRVLAKNTGELFF.

The table lists this clonotype with a few counts. This sequence joins TRBV20-1 and TRBJ2-1, with D maybe TRBD1 (6 bases). Per the germline V gene, CDR1 is DFQATT and CDR2 is SNEGSKA (reference sequence). The V end lost 3 bases, the J end lost 5 bases, and 14 bases lay between the germline ends. CDR3 size: 14 residues. The CDR3 DNA reads TGCAGTGCTAGCGGGACATCCCAGCACAATGAGCAGTTCTTC. Translating it yields CSASGTSQHNEQFF.